Sequencing of this TCR beta chain was carried out in a study of human T cells and chemical hapten exposure. Study in general: After 6 days, upper back 0.01% DPC patch tests were scored.

Time point: patch test 1, 2 weeks after DPC sensitization. Indicated treatment: therapeutic diphenylcyclopropenone sensitization with weekly scalp DPC. The total RNA was obtained from whole blood that was not fractionated. MiXCR, run by TCRdb on the RACE reads, gives a single entry per CDR3 protein. The sample lists some 180,000 distinct CDR3 sequences, 20% to 25% occurring once. The sample in question was whole blood, obtained in connection with sensitization to the hapten diphenylcyclopropenone (DPC). The sequence was obtained from a woman aged 50 to 65 with alopecia areata. Some clones in this sample may be carry-over from other donors' samples.

The CDR3, as DNA: TGCAGTGCCGGTCTAGGAGCGGGAGTTTACGAGCAGTACTTC. It yields the protein CSAGLGAGVYEQYF. The V and J genes are TRBV20-1 and TRBJ2-7, with 8 bases fitting TRBD2. In germline, CDR1 is DFQATT, CDR2 SNEGSKA (reference sequence). The CDR3 loop spans 14 amino acids. V shed 6 bases and J 4 bases; nucleotides not matched to a gene: 11.